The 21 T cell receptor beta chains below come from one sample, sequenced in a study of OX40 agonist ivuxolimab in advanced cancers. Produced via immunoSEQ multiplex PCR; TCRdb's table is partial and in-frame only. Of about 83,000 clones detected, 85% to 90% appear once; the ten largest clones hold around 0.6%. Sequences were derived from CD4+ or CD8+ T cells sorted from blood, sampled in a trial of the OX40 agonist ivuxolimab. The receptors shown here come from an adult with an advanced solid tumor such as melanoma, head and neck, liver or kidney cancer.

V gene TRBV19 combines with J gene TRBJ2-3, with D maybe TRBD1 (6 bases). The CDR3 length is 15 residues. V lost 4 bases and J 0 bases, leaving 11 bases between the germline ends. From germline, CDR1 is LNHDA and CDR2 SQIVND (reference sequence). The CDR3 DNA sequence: TGTGCCAGTAGTACCGCACAGGGTAGCACAGATACGCAGTATTTT. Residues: CASSTAQGSTDTQYF.

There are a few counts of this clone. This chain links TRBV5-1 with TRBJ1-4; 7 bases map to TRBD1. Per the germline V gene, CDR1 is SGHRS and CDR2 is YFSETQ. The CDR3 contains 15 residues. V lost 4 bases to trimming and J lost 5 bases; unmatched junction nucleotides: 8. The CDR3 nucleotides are TGCGCCAGCAGCCCCGGAGGGGGCTGGAATGAAAAACTGTTTTTT. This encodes CASSPGGGWNEKLFF.

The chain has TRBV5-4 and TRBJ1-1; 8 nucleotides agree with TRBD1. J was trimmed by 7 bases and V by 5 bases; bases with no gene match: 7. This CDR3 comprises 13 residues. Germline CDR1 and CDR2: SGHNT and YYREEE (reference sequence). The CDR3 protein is CASSGTGKFEAFF. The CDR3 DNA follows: TGTGCCAGCAGTGGGACAGGAAAATTTGAAGCTTTCTTT.

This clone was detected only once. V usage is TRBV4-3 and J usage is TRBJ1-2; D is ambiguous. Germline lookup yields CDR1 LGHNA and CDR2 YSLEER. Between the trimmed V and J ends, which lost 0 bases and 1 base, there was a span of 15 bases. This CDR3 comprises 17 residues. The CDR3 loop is CASSQDIGSRLNYGYTF. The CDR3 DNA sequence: TGCGCCAGCAGCCAAGATATTGGCAGCAGACTTAACTATGGCTACACCTTC.

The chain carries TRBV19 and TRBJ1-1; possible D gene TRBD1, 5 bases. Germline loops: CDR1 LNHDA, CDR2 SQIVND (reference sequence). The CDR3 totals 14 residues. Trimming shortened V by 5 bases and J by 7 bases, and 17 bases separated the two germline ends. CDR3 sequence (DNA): TGTGCCAGTAGTCGCTCCACTAGGGGCAGTGAAGCTTTCTTT. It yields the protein CASSRSTRGSEAFF. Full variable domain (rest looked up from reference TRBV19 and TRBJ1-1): DGGITQSPKYLFRKEGQNVTLSCEQNLNHDAMYWYRQDPGQGLRLIYYSQIVNDFQKGDIAEGYSVSREKKESFPLTVTSAQKNPTAFYLCASSRSTRGSEAFFGQGTRLTVV.

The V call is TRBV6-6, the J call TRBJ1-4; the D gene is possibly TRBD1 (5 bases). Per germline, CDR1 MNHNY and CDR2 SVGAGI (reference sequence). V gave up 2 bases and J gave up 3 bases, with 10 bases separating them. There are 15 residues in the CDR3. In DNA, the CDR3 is TGTGCCAGCAGTTACGGGGCAGGGCCTAATGAAAAACTGTTTTTT. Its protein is CASSYGAGPNEKLFF.

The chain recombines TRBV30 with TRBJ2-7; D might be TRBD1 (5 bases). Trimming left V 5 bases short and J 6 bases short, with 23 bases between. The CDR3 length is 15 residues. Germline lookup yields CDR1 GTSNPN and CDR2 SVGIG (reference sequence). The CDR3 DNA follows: TGTGCCTGGGGAGCCCCGACAGTCTCCTCCGGCGAGCAGTACTTC. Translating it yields CAWGAPTVSSGEQYF.

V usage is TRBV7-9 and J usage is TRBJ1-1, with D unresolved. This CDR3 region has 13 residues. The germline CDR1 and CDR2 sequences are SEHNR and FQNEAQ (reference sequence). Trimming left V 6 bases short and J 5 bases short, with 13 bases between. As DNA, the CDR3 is TGTGCCAGCAGTAAGGGAGGATCGACTGAAGCTTTCTTT. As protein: CASSKGGSTEAFF.

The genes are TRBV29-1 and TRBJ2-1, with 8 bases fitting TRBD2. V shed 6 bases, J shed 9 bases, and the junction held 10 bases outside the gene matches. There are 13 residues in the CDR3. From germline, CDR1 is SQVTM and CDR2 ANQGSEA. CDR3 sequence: CSVGNGGVGEQFF. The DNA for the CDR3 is TGCAGCGTGGGTAACGGGGGGGTTGGTGAGCAGTTCTTC.

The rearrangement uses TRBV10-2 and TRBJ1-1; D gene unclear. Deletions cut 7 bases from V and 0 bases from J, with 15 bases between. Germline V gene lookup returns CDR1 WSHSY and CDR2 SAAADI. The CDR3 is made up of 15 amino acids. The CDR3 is CASTSGIGMNTEAFF. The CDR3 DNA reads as TGCGCCAGCACTTCGGGGATAGGGATGAACACTGAAGCTTTCTTT.

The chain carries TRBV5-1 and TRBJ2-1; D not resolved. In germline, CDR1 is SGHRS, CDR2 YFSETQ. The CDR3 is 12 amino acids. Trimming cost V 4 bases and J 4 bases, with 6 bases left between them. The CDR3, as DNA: TGCGCCAGCAGCCCAGATTACAATGAGCAGTTCTTC. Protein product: CASSPDYNEQFF.

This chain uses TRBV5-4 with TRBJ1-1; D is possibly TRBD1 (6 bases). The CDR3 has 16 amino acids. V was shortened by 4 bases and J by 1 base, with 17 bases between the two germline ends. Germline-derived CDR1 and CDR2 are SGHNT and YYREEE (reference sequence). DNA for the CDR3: TGTGCCAGCAGCCCCGGAGGGGGGCGGGGGAACACTGAAGCTTTCTTT. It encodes CASSPGGGRGNTEAFF.

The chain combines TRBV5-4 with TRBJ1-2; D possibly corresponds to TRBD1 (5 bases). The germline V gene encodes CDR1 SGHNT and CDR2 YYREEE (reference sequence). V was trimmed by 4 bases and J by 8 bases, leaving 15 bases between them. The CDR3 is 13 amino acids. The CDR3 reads CASSPRASGGYTF. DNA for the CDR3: TGTGCCAGCAGCCCGCGAGCCTCAGGGGGCTACACCTTC. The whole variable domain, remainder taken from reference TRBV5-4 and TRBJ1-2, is ETGVTQSPTHLIKTRGQQVTLRCSSQSGHNTVSWYQQALGQGPQFIFQYYREEENGRGNFPPRFSGLQFPNYSSELNVNALELDDSALYLCASSPRASGGYTFGSGTRLTVV.

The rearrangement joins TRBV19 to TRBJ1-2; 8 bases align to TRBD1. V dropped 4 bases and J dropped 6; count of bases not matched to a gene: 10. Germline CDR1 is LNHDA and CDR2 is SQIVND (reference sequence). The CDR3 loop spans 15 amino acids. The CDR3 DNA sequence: TGTGCCAGTAGTACCCGACGTCGACAGGGGAATGGCTACACCTTC. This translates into CASSTRRRQGNGYTF.

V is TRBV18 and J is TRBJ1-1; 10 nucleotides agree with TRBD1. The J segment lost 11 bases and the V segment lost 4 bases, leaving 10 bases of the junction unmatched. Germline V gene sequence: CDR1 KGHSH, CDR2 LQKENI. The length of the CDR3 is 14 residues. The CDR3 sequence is CASSHSGQGVNAFF. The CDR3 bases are TGTGCCAGCTCACACAGCGGACAGGGGGTGAACGCTTTCTTT.

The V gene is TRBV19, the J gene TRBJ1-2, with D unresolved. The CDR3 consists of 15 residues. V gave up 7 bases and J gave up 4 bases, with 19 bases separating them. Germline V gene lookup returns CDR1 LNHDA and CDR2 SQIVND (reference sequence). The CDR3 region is CASTQTRRTVYGYTF. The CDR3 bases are TGTGCCAGTACCCAAACCAGACGGACGGTCTATGGCTACACCTTC.

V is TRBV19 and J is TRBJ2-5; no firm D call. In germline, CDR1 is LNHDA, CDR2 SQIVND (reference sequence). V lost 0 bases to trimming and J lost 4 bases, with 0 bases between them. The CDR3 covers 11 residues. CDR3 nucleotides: TGTGCCAGTAGTATAGAAGAGACCCAGTACTTC. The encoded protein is CASSIEETQYF.

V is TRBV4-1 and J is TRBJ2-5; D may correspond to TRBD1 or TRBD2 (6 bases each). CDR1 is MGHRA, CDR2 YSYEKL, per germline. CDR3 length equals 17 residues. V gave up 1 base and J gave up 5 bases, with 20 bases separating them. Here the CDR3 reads CASSQGVVDGGWETQYF. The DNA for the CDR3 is TGCGCCAGCAGCCAAGGGGTGGTGGACGGGGGCTGGGAGACCCAGTACTTC.

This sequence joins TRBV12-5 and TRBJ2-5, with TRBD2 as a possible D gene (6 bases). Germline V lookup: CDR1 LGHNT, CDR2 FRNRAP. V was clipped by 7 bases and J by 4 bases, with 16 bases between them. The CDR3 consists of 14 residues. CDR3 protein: CASAASGAGETQYF. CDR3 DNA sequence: TGTGCTAGTGCTGCCTCGGGAGCGGGAGAGACCCAGTACTTC. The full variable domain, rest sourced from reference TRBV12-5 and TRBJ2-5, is DARVTQTPRHKVTEMGQEVTMRCQPILGHNTVFWYRQTMMQGLELLAYFRNRAPLDDSGMPKDRFSAEMPDATLATLKIQPSEPRDSAVYFCASAASGAGETQYFGPGTRLLVL.

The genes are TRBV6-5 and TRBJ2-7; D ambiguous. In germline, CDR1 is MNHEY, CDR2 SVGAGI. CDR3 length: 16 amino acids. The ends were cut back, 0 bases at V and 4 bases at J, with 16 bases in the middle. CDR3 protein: CASSYSKYGELYEQYF. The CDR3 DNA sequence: TGTGCCAGCAGTTACTCGAAATATGGCGAACTTTACGAGCAGTACTTC.

CDR3 sequence: CATHGTGTLTGELFF. The CDR3 DNA sequence: TGTGCCACGCATGGAACAGGGACCCTCACCGGGGAGCTGTTTTTT. The V gene is TRBV19, the J gene TRBJ2-2; weak D call: TRBD1 (6 bases). Germline lookup yields CDR1 LNHDA and CDR2 SQIVND (reference sequence). The CDR3 contains 15 residues. Trimming removed 10 bases at V and 4 bases at J, with 19 bases between.